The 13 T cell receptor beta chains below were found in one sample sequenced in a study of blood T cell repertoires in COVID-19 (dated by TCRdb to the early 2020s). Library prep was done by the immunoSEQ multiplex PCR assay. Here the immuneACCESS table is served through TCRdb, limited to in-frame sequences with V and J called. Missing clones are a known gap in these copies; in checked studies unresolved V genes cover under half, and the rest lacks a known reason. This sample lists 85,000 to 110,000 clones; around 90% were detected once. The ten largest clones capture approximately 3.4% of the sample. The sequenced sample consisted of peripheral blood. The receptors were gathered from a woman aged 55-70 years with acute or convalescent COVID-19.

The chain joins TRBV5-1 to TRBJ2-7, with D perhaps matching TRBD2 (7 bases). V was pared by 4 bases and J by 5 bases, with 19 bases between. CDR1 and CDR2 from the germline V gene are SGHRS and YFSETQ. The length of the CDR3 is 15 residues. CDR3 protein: CASSPWGGAGNEQYF. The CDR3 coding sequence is TGCGCCAGCAGCCCGTGGGGGGGCGCGGGAAACGAGCAGTACTTC.

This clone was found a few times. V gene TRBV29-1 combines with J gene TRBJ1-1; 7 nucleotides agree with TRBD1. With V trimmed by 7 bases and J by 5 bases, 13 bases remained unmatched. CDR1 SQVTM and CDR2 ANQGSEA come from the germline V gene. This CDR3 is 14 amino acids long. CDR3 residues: CSATGELRSTEAFF. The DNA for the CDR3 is TGCAGCGCCACAGGGGAATTGCGGAGTACTGAAGCTTTCTTT.

The CDR3 here is CASSVAPDANEKLFF. CDR3 in DNA: TGTGCCAGCAGCGTAGCGCCAGATGCTAATGAAAAACTGTTTTTT. The chain carries TRBV9 and TRBJ1-4; D call uncertain. V lost 0 bases and J lost 3, with 9 bases in between. The germline gives CDR1 SGDLS, CDR2 YYNGEE. The CDR3 length is 15 residues.

This chain's CDR3 is CASSEDRGHTIYF. The CDR3 DNA is TGTGCCAGCAGTGAAGACAGGGGACACACCATATATTTT. V gene TRBV6-1 combines with J gene TRBJ1-3; TRBD1 matches at 7 bases. The germline V gene has CDR1 MNHNS and CDR2 SASEGT. CDR3 size: 13 residues. J lost 8 bases, V lost 1 base, and 2 bases had no gene match.

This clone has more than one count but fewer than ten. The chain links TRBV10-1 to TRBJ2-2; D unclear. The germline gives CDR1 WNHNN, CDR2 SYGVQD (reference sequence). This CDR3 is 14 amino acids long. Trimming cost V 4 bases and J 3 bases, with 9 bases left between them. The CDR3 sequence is CASSAQAYTGELFF. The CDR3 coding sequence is TGCGCCAGCAGTGCCCAGGCCTACACCGGGGAGCTGTTTTTT.

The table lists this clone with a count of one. This CDR3 reads CASSGGPTHEQYF. CDR3 nucleotides: TGTGCCAGTTCGGGAGGTCCGACCCACGAGCAGTACTTC. The V gene is TRBV3-1 (or the pseudogene TRBV3-2), the J gene TRBJ2-7; TRBD2 matches at 7 bases. CDR3 size: 13 residues. Trimming took 9 bases from V and 5 from J; bases not matched to a gene: 10. Per the germline V gene, CDR1 is LGHDT and CDR2 is YNNKEL (reference sequence).

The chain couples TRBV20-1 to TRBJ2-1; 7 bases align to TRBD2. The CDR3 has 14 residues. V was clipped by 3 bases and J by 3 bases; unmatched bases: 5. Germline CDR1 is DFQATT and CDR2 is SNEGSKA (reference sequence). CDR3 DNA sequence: TGCAGTGCTAGTGCAGCGGGAATCTACAATGAGCAGTTCTTC. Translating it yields CSASAAGIYNEQFF.

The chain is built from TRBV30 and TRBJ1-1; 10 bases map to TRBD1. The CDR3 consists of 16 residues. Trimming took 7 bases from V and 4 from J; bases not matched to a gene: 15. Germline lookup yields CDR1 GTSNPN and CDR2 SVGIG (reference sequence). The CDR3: CAYIDRGRLRTTEAFF. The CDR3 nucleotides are TGTGCCTATATAGACAGGGGGCGGTTGCGGACCACTGAAGCTTTCTTT.

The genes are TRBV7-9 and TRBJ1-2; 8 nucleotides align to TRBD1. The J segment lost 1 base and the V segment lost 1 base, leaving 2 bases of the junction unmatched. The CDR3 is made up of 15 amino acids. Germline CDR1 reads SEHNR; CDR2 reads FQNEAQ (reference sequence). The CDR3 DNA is TGTGCCAGCAGCTTAGGGACAGGGATTAACTATGGCTACACCTTC. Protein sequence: CASSLGTGINYGYTF.

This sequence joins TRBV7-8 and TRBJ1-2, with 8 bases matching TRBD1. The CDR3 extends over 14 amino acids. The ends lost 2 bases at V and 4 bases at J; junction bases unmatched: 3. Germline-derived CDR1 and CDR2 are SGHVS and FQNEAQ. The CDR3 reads CASSLLGTGYGYTF. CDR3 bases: TGTGCCAGCAGCTTACTCGGGACAGGCTATGGCTACACCTTC.

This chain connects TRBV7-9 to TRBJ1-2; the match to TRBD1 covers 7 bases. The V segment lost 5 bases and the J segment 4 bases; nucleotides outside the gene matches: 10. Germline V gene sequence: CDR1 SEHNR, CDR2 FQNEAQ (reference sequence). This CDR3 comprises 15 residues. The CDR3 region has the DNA TGTGCCAGCAGCCATAATACTGGGACAGTCTATGGCTACACCTTC. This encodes CASSHNTGTVYGYTF.

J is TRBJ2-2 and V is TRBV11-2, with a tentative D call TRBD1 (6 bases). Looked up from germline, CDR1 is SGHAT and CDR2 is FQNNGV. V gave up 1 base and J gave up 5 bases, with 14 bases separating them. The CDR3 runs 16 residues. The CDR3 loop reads CASSLVWGRNTGELFF. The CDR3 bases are TGTGCCAGCAGCTTAGTTTGGGGGCGGAATACCGGGGAGCTGTTTTTT.

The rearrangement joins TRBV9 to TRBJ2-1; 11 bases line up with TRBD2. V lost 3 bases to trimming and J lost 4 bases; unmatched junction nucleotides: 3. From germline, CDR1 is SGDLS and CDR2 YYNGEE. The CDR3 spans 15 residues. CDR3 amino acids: CASSATSGTYNEQFF. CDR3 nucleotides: TGTGCCAGCAGCGCGACTAGCGGGACTTACAATGAGCAGTTCTTC. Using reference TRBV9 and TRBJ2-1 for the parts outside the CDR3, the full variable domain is DSGVTQTPKHLITATGQRVTLRCSPRSGDLSVYWYQQSLDQGLQFLIQYYNGEERAKGNILERFSAQQFPDLHSELNLSSLELGDSALYFCASSATSGTYNEQFFGPGTRLTVL.